These 19 T cell receptor beta chains originate from one sample sequenced in a study of blood T cell repertoires in COVID-19. Data came from immunoSEQ multiplex PCR; TCRdb stores just in-frame clones and leaves some out. This table has around 130,000 clones, about 85% appearing once. Sequenced sample: peripheral blood. The receptors stem from a man aged 55 to 70 with acute or convalescent COVID-19.

The chain couples TRBV7-9 to TRBJ2-3, with 7 bases lining up with TRBD2. Looked up from germline, CDR1 is SEHNR and CDR2 is FQNEAQ (reference sequence). With 1 base clipped from V and 5 bases from J, the junction kept 6 bases outside the gene matches. The CDR3 is 15 residues long. CDR3 nucleotides: TGTGCCAGCAGCTTAGGAAGCGGGATCGGAGATACGCAGTATTTT. Its translation: CASSLGSGIGDTQYF.

This clone was counted a few times. This rearrangement joins TRBV27 to TRBJ2-7, with 7 bases lining up with TRBD1. Germline CDR1 MNHEY, CDR2 SMNVEV (reference sequence). J gave up 3 bases and V 5 bases, and 10 bases lay outside the gene matches. The CDR3 is 15 residues long. CDR3 in DNA: TGTGCCAGCAGTCCATGGGACAGAATGGTCTACGAGCAGTACTTC. Translated: CASSPWDRMVYEQYF.

The chain recombines TRBV27 with TRBJ2-7, with 12 positions matching TRBD2. V dropped 6 bases and J dropped 6; count of bases not matched to a gene: 9. The CDR3 totals 15 residues. Germline CDR1 and CDR2: MNHEY and SMNVEV (reference sequence). The CDR3 DNA is TGTGCCAGCAGAGGCCTCGGGACTAGCGGGTTCGAGCAGTACTTC. Amino acid sequence: CASRGLGTSGFEQYF.

The chain is built from TRBV5-1 and TRBJ2-5; maybe TRBD1 (5 bases). This CDR3 contains 14 residues. V was clipped by 4 bases and J by 5 bases, with 15 bases between them. Germline V gives CDR1 SGHRS, CDR2 YFSETQ. In DNA, the CDR3 is TGCGCCAGCAGCCCCTGGGCAGGGCAGGAGACCCAGTACTTC. Its translation is CASSPWAGQETQYF.

This clone was recorded once. The chain recombines TRBV4-3 with TRBJ2-1; the D gene is possibly TRBD1 (6 bases). V was cut by 0 bases and J by 4 bases, with 16 bases left in between. CDR3 size: 17 residues. Per germline, CDR1 LGHNA and CDR2 YSLEER. For the CDR3, the DNA is TGCGCCAGCAGCCAAGATCTACAGGGAGTTCGGTACAATGAGCAGTTCTTC. It specifies CASSQDLQGVRYNEQFF.

V gene TRBV11-2 combines with J gene TRBJ2-7; D might be TRBD1 (7 bases). The CDR3 runs 15 residues. The germline V gene encodes CDR1 SGHAT and CDR2 FQNNGV. V was pared by 5 bases and J by 7 bases, with 21 bases between. The CDR3 protein is CASSPYRQGGGEQYF. In nucleotides, the CDR3 is TGTGCCAGCAGCCCATATCGACAGGGAGGCGGGGAGCAGTACTTC.

The chain uses TRBV3-1 (or the pseudogene TRBV3-2) and TRBJ2-3; 10 positions agree with TRBD2. Germline V CDR1 and CDR2: LGHDT, YNNKEL (reference sequence). The CDR3 length is 17 residues. V trimming: 3 bases; J trimming: 5 bases; junction bases outside the gene matches: 11. CDR3 sequence (DNA): TGTGCCAGCAGCCAGCTAGCGGGAGTTACAGGAAAAGATACGCAGTATTTT. Translated: CASSQLAGVTGKDTQYF.

The genes are TRBV19 and TRBJ1-2; a possible D gene is TRBD1 (6 bases). This CDR3 is built from 14 residues. CDR1 LNHDA and CDR2 SQIVND come from the germline V gene (reference sequence). V lost 7 bases to trimming and J lost 7 bases, with 19 bases between them. The DNA of the CDR3 is TGTGCCAGTACCACCCGAGGGGGACCGGGTGGCTACACCTTC. Its translation: CASTTRGGPGGYTF. Full variable domain (missing parts from reference TRBV19 and TRBJ1-2): DGGITQSPKYLFRKEGQNVTLSCEQNLNHDAMYWYRQDPGQGLRLIYYSQIVNDFQKGDIAEGYSVSREKKESFPLTVTSAQKNPTAFYLCASTTRGGPGGYTFGSGTRLTVV.

This clone has only one observation. The chain combines TRBV5-6 with TRBJ2-1; 13 bases agree with TRBD2. V gave up 3 bases and J gave up 9 bases; unmatched junction bases: 6. The CDR3 runs to 15 residues. In germline, CDR1 is SGHDT, CDR2 YYEEEE. The CDR3 here is CASSSGLAGVIEQFF. The CDR3 DNA reads TGTGCCAGCAGCTCCGGACTAGCGGGAGTTATTGAGCAGTTCTTC.

The CDR3 protein is CASSWTGADEQFF. CDR3 coding DNA: TGTGCCAGCAGTTGGACAGGGGCCGATGAGCAGTTCTTC. The genes are TRBV28 and TRBJ2-1, with TRBD1 matching over 9 bases. The J segment lost 8 bases and the V segment lost 4 bases, leaving 3 bases of the junction unmatched. Per germline, CDR1 MDHEN and CDR2 SYDVKM. This CDR3 comprises 13 residues. The full variable domain, completed using reference TRBV28 and TRBJ2-1, is DVKVTQSSRYLVKRTGEKVFLECVQDMDHENMFWYRQDPGLGLRLIYFSYDVKMKEKGDIPEGYSVSREKKERFSLILESASTNQTSMYLCASSWTGADEQFFGPGTRLTVL.

V usage is TRBV19 and J usage is TRBJ2-5; TRBD2 aligns across 9 bases. The germline V gene has CDR1 LNHDA and CDR2 SQIVND (reference sequence). The V gene end was trimmed by 5 bases and the J gene end by 3 bases; junction bases not matched to a gene: 4. The CDR3 covers 14 residues. The CDR3 here is CASSPAGGKETQYF. CDR3 coding DNA: TGTGCCAGTAGTCCCGCGGGAGGGAAAGAGACCCAGTACTTC.

The CDR3 protein is CASAGGNQPQHF. CDR3 DNA sequence: TGTGCTAGTGCCGGGGGCAATCAGCCCCAGCATTTT. The chain employs TRBV12-5 and TRBJ1-5; D not resolved. The germline V gene has CDR1 LGHNT and CDR2 FRNRAP. The CDR3 loop spans 12 amino acids. The V end lost 7 bases, the J end lost 2 bases, and 6 bases lay between the germline ends.

The gene calls are TRBV30 and TRBJ1-4; D call uncertain. Trimming took off 3 bases at V and 8 bases at J, with 10 bases between the two ends. This CDR3 comprises 12 residues. Germline V gene sequence: CDR1 GTSNPN, CDR2 SVGIG (reference sequence). The CDR3 DNA reads as TGTGCCTGGAGCCCAGGTCGAGAAAAACTGTTTTTT. Its translation is CAWSPGREKLFF.

The chain combines TRBV6-5 with TRBJ1-2; the match to TRBD1 covers 8 bases. Germline CDR1 and CDR2: MNHEY and SVGAGI. J lost 0 bases, V lost 5 bases, and 2 bases had no gene match. This CDR3 is built from 14 residues. The CDR3 region is CASSQGATNYGYTF. CDR3 nucleotides: TGTGCCAGCAGTCAGGGGGCCACTAACTATGGCTACACCTTC.

The chain has TRBV7-3 and TRBJ1-1; 10 bases line up with TRBD1. The CDR3 has 18 amino acids. Per the germline V gene, CDR1 is SGHTA and CDR2 is FQGTGA. V trimming: 4 bases; J trimming: 4 bases; junction bases outside the gene matches: 15. The CDR3 spells CASSSRPGQGISSTEAFF. The CDR3 DNA reads as TGTGCCAGCAGCTCGCGTCCGGGACAGGGGATTTCTAGCACTGAAGCTTTCTTT.

The chain has TRBV7-2 and TRBJ2-1, with D perhaps TRBD1 (5 bases). V shed 2 bases and J shed 5 bases, with 7 bases lying between them. The germline V gene has CDR1 SGHTA and CDR2 FQGNSA. The CDR3 loop spans 13 amino acids. The CDR3 bases are TGTGCCAGCAGCTTAAGCAGGGACAATGAGCAGTTCTTC. Protein: CASSLSRDNEQFF.

This clone was seen only once. V and J are TRBV5-6 and TRBJ2-7, with a possible D match to TRBD2 (6 bases). Germline CDR1 is SGHDT and CDR2 is YYEEEE. CDR3 length: 15 residues. Trimming took 4 bases from V and 1 from J, leaving 15 bases between them. CDR3 sequence (DNA): TGTGCCAGCAGCGGGGGGACGGCTCGTTCCTACGAGCAGTACTTC. This sequence encodes CASSGGTARSYEQYF.

The gene calls are TRBV9 and TRBJ2-5; TRBD1 might be the D (6 bases). Germline CDR1 SGDLS, CDR2 YYNGEE. V lost 0 bases and J lost 5, with 14 bases in between. The CDR3 runs 15 residues. The CDR3 DNA reads as TGTGCCAGCAGCGTAGTCCCGGACAGTAAGGAGACCCAGTACTTC. The encoded protein is CASSVVPDSKETQYF.

V is TRBV7-8 and J is TRBJ2-4; 10 nucleotides line up with TRBD2. The germline V gene has CDR1 SGHVS and CDR2 FQNEAQ. The CDR3 spans 20 residues. With 0 bases clipped from V and 0 bases from J, the junction kept 11 bases outside the gene matches. The CDR3 DNA sequence: TGTGCCAGCAGCTTAGCGCGGCTAGCGGGAGACTTTATAGCCAAAAACATTCAGTACTTC. Amino acid sequence: CASSLARLAGDFIAKNIQYF.